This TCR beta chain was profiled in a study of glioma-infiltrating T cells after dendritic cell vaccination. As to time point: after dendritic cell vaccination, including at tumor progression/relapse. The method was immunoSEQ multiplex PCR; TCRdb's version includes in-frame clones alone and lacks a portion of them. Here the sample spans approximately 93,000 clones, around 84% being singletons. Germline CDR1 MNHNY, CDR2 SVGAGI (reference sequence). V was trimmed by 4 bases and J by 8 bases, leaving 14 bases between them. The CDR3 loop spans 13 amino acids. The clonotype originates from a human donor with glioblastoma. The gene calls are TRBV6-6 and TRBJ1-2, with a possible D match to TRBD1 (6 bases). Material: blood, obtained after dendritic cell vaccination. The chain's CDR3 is CASSFLEGDGYTF. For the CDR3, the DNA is TGTGCCAGCAGTTTCCTCGAGGGGGACGGCTACACCTTC.